This TCR beta chain was found in a study of blood T cell repertoires in COVID-19. Study summary: COVID-19 samples, acute and convalescent, were from the United States, Italy and Spain.

Germline V CDR1 and CDR2: SQVTM, ANQGSEA. CDR3 length: 13 amino acids. The ends were cut back, 3 bases at V and 5 bases at J, with 11 bases in the middle. In the study's own analysis: Amplified reference gene primers provided the basis for estimating nucleated cell counts. Using immunoSEQ multiplex PCR, the repertoire was profiled, and TCRdb retains in-frame clones only, with some absent. The DNA gave D and trimming, while V, J and clone size come from that table. There are a few hundred thousand clones in the sample; roughly 87% occur only once, and about 8.9% lies in the top ten. The age range of participants was about 18 to 100 years, with residence in roughly 25 US areas. Donors of Cohort 3 who recovered were those that had two negative PCRs, clearance, or symptom resolution.

The V gene is TRBV29-1, the J gene TRBJ2-1; TRBD1 might be the D (6 bases). The sequenced sample was PBMCs or T cells enriched from blood (not recorded which). This TCR was sampled from a woman between 18 and 29 years old who had recovered from COVID-19. The CDR3 here is CSVDKGVDNEQFF. The CDR3 DNA reads TGCAGCGTTGACAAGGGGGTCGACAATGAGCAGTTCTTC.